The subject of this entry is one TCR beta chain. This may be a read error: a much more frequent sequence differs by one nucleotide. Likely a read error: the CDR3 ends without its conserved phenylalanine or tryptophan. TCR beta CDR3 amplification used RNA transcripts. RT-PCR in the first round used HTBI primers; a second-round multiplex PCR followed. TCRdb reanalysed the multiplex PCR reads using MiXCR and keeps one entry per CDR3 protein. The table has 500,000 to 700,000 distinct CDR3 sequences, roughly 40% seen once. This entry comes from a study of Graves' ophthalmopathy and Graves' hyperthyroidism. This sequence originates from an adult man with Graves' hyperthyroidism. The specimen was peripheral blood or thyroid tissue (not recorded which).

The CDR3 sequence: CSARVDPNQPQHL. The CDR3 region has the DNA TGCAGTGCTAGAGTGGACCCCAATCAGCCCCAGCATCTT. J is TRBJ1-5 and V is TRBV20-1, with D uncertain. CDR1 and CDR2 (germline): DFQATT, SNEGSKA (reference sequence). V shed 1 base and J shed 3 bases, with 7 bases lying between them. The CDR3 loop spans 13 amino acids.